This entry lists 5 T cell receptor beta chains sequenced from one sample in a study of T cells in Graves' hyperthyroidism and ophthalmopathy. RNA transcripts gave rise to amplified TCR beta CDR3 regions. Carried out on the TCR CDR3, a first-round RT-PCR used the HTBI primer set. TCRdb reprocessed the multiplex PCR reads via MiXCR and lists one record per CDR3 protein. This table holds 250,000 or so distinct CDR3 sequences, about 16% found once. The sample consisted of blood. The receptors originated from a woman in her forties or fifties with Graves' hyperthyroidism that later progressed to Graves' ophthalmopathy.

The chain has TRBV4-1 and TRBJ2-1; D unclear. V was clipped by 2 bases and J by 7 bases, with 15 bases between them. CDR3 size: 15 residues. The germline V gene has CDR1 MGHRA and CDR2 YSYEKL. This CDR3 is CASSQPIWGWNEQFF. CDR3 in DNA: TGCGCCAGCAGCCAACCGATCTGGGGTTGGAATGAGCAGTTCTTC.

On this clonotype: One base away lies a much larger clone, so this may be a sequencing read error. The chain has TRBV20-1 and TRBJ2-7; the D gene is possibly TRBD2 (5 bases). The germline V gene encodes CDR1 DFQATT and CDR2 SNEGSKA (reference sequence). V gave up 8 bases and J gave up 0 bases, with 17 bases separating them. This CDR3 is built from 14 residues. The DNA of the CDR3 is TGCAGTACCTTAGCGAGAGGCAGCTCCTACGAGCAGTACTTC. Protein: CSTLARGSSYEQYF.

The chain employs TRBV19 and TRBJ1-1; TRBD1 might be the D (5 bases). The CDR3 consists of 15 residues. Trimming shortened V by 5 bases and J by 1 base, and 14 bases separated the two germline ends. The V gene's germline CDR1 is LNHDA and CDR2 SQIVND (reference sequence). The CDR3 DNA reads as TGTGCCAGTAGTGTCTACAGGACTGGGAACACTGAAGCTTTCTTT. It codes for CASSVYRTGNTEAFF.

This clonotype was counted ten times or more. The CDR3 sequence is CSAHEQGPQSGQFF. The CDR3, as DNA: TGCAGTGCCCACGAACAGGGGCCTCAAAGTGGGCAGTTCTTC. The rearrangement uses TRBV20-1 and TRBJ2-1, with 7 bases aligning to TRBD1. Per germline, CDR1 DFQATT and CDR2 SNEGSKA (reference sequence). V shed 6 bases and J 12 bases; nucleotides not matched to a gene: 17. The CDR3 has 14 amino acids.

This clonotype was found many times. Written as DNA, the CDR3 is TGTGCCAGCAGCGCTTCAAGGGGACAGGGAGAGACCCAGTACTTC. It translates to CASSASRGQGETQYF. This rearrangement joins TRBV2 to TRBJ2-5; 9 bases are a match to TRBD1. Germline assignment: CDR1 SNHLY and CDR2 FYNNEI. J was trimmed by 4 bases and V by 6 bases; bases with no gene match: 9. The CDR3 consists of 15 residues.